The 19 T cell receptor beta chains listed next were all sequenced from one sample in a study of PD-1 blockade in classical Hodgkin lymphoma. Generated by immunoSEQ multiplex PCR, the TCRdb table keeps only in-frame clones and is missing some. The sample records fewer than 15,000 clones, around 84% being singletons. No patient escaped relapse after autologous stem cell transplantation, and brentuximab vedotin exposure varied. Specimen: peripheral blood mononuclear cells (PBMCs), collected at baseline. These TCRs come from a human donor with classical Hodgkin lymphoma.

The chain combines TRBV15 with TRBJ1-2; TRBD1 might be the D (6 bases). The V and J ends lost 6 bases and 6 bases respectively, with 17 bases between them. The CDR3 runs to 14 residues. Germline V gene sequence: CDR1 LNHNV, CDR2 YYDKDF (reference sequence). Here the CDR3 reads CATRGVGGADGYTF. In nucleotides, the CDR3 is TGTGCCACCAGGGGTGTTGGGGGGGCGGATGGCTACACCTTC.

The V call is TRBV7-2, the J call TRBJ1-2; TRBD1 matches at 7 bases. From germline, CDR1 is SGHTA and CDR2 FQGNSA. Trimming at V came to 1 base and at J to 7 bases, leaving 15 bases not matched to a gene. CDR3 size: 17 residues. The CDR3 nucleotides read TGTGCCAGCAGCTTAGAAGGGGAGGGGGCCAGGGTGGTTGGCTACACCTTC. Amino acid sequence: CASSLEGEGARVVGYTF.

The chain joins TRBV30 to TRBJ2-7, with 8 nucleotides matching TRBD1. CDR3 size: 12 residues. Trimming cost V 2 bases and J 9 bases; bases outside gene matches: 6. Germline V gene data show CDR1 as GTSNPN and CDR2 as SVGIG (reference sequence). The CDR3 spells CAWSPDRVGQYF. The CDR3 nucleotides are TGTGCCTGGAGTCCGGACAGGGTGGGGCAGTACTTC. Together with reference TRBV30 and TRBJ2-7, the CDR3 gives the full variable domain: SQTIHQWPATLVQPVGSPLSLECTVEGTSNPNLYWYRQAAGRGLQLLFYSVGIGQISSEVPQNLSASRPQDRQFILSSKKLLLSDSGFYLCAWSPDRVGQYFGPGTRLTVT.

This chain joins TRBV7-2 and TRBJ2-5; D is ambiguous. The DNA end is more similar to TRBJ2-7, so the J call may be wrong. The CDR3 is 12 amino acids. CDR1 and CDR2 from the germline V gene are SGHTA and FQGNSA. CDR3 region: CASSLGSYEQYF. In DNA, the CDR3 is TGTGCCAGCAGCTTAGGCAGCTACGAGCAGTACTTC.

The V and J genes are TRBV21-1 and TRBJ2-7; TRBD2, the table's D call, lacks a check against the DNA. TRBV21-1 corresponds to a pseudogene. This CDR3 comprises 17 residues. In nucleotides, the CDR3 is TGTGCCAGCAGCAACGGGGCACTAGCGGGAGGGTTTTACGAGCAGTACTTC. It specifies CASSNGALAGGFYEQYF.

This chain connects TRBV7-6 to TRBJ2-7; 8 bases are shared with TRBD2. The junction had 11 bases not matched to a gene; V was cut back by 5 bases and J by 5 bases. The CDR3 totals 15 residues. Germline V gives CDR1 SGHVS, CDR2 FNYEAQ. The CDR3 spells CASSPNPREVNEQYF. The CDR3 DNA follows: TGTGCCAGCAGCCCGAACCCGCGGGAGGTGAACGAGCAGTACTTC.

The rearrangement links TRBV5-5 to TRBJ1-1, with 8 positions matching TRBD1. CDR3 length: 14 amino acids. V lost 4 bases to trimming and J lost 6 bases; unmatched junction nucleotides: 8. From germline, CDR1 is SGHKS and CDR2 YYEKEE (reference sequence). CDR3 sequence reads: CASSLGQGRPEAFF. The CDR3 coding sequence is TGTGCCAGCAGCCTCGGACAGGGTCGGCCTGAAGCTTTCTTT. The full variable domain, its missing parts supplied by reference TRBV5-5 and TRBJ1-1, is DAGVTQSPTHLIKTRGQQVTLRCSPISGHKSVSWYQQVLGQGPQFIFQYYEKEERGRGNFPDRFSARQFPNYSSELNVNALLLGDSALYLCASSLGQGRPEAFFGQGTRLTVV.

Only one count was recorded for this clone. This chain connects TRBV19 to TRBJ1-2, with a tentative D call TRBD1 (6 bases). The CDR3 contains 15 residues. The V gene lost 6 bases and the J gene lost 2 bases, with 16 bases spanning the gap. CDR1 is LNHDA, CDR2 SQIVND, per germline (reference sequence). The CDR3 sequence: CASRPLDSSNYGYTF. The DNA of the CDR3 is TGTGCCAGTAGACCGTTGGACAGTTCCAACTATGGCTACACCTTC.

This clone was counted a single time. The chain uses TRBV2 and TRBJ2-2; 10 nucleotides line up with TRBD2. CDR3 size: 17 residues. J gave up 4 bases and V 6 bases, and 11 bases lay outside the gene matches. From germline, CDR1 is SNHLY and CDR2 FYNNEI. DNA of the CDR3: TGTGCCAGCAGGGTTAGCGGGGGGACTTCCAGCACCGGGGAGCTGTTTTTT. It translates to CASRVSGGTSSTGELFF.

This clone was counted between two and nine times. The chain carries TRBV27 and TRBJ2-1; 11 nucleotides align to TRBD1. This CDR3 has 14 amino acids. V shed 5 bases and J 7 bases; nucleotides not matched to a gene: 4. CDR1 is MNHEY, CDR2 SMNVEV, per germline (reference sequence). Here the CDR3 DNA reads TGTGCCAGCAGTGAGGGGACAGGGGGGAATGAGCAGTTCTTC. This translates into CASSEGTGGNEQFF.

This chain connects TRBV6-1 to TRBJ1-1, with D unresolved. The CDR3 length is 11 residues. Germline V lookup: CDR1 MNHNS, CDR2 SASEGT. Trimming took 10 bases from V and 4 from J, leaving 10 bases between them. The CDR3 spells CAIMTGTEAFF. In nucleotides, the CDR3 is TGTGCCATAATGACGGGCACTGAAGCTTTCTTT.

The chain combines TRBV30 with TRBJ2-1; D is perhaps TRBD1 (5 bases). The CDR3 runs to 13 residues. V lost 0 bases, J lost 8 bases, and 11 bases lay in between. Germline V gives CDR1 GTSNPN, CDR2 SVGIG (reference sequence). The chain's CDR3 is CAWSVDRGDEQFF. The CDR3 DNA sequence: TGTGCCTGGAGTGTAGATAGGGGCGATGAGCAGTTCTTC.

The V gene is TRBV7-9, the J gene TRBJ1-2, with 8 bases identical to TRBD1. The germline V gene has CDR1 SEHNR and CDR2 FQNEAQ (reference sequence). The CDR3 is made up of 14 amino acids. V shed 2 bases, J shed 8 bases, and the junction held 7 bases outside the gene matches. The CDR3 DNA sequence: TGTGCCAGCAGCTTATACCAGGGGGCCTGGGGCTACACCTTC. Residues: CASSLYQGAWGYTF.

CDR3 protein: CASSIRGRADTQYF. The CDR3 nucleotides read TGTGCCAGTAGTATCAGGGGACGGGCAGATACGCAGTATTTT. This chain connects TRBV19 to TRBJ2-3; tentative D call: TRBD1 (6 bases). Per germline, CDR1 LNHDA and CDR2 SQIVND (reference sequence). CDR3 length: 14 residues. V was shortened by 3 bases and J by 4 bases, with 11 bases between the two germline ends.

The rearrangement uses TRBV15 and TRBJ1-4; TRBD1 might be the D (5 bases). Germline CDR1 is LNHNV and CDR2 is YYDKDF (reference sequence). There are 16 residues in the CDR3. Trimming shortened V by 5 bases and J by 3 bases, and 16 bases separated the two germline ends. CDR3 in DNA: TGTGCCACCAGCTTCCCCCAGGGTCGCGCTAATGAAAAACTGTTTTTT. Its protein is CATSFPQGRANEKLFF.

This chain uses TRBV29-1 with TRBJ2-7; TRBD2 matches 9 bases. The V and J ends lost 5 bases and 4 bases, in that order; junction bases with no gene match: 6. The CDR3 consists of 13 residues. The germline CDR1 and CDR2 sequences are SQVTM and ANQGSEA. In DNA form, the CDR3 reads TGCAGCGTTTCGCGGGAGGGCCTGTACGAGCAGTACTTC. It translates to CSVSREGLYEQYF.

V gene TRBV6-5 combines with J gene TRBJ2-1; possible D gene TRBD1, 5 bases. The CDR3 contains 15 residues. Between the trimmed V and J ends, which lost 6 bases and 0 bases, there was a span of 12 bases. Germline loops: CDR1 MNHEY, CDR2 SVGAGI. The CDR3 region is CASRFGDSSYNEQFF. Here the CDR3 DNA reads TGTGCCAGCAGGTTCGGAGACAGCTCCTACAATGAGCAGTTCTTC.

The chain joins TRBV5-1 to TRBJ1-1; tentative D call: TRBD1 (6 bases). The CDR3 is made up of 21 amino acids. V lost 0 bases, J lost 0 bases, and 27 bases lay in between. The V gene's germline CDR1 is SGHRS and CDR2 YFSETQ. CDR3 in DNA: TGCGCCAGCAGCTTGGTTCCATTATTAGGACAGCAGGGGTTTTTGAACACTGAAGCTTTCTTT. Translation gives CASSLVPLLGQQGFLNTEAFF. Looking up the rest from reference TRBV5-1 and TRBJ1-1 gives the full variable domain: KAGVTQTPRYLIKTRGQQVTLSCSPISGHRSVSWYQQTPGQGLQFLFEYFSETQRNKGNFPGRFSGRQFSNSRSEMNVSTLELGDSALYLCASSLVPLLGQQGFLNTEAFFGQGTRLTVV.

The chain joins TRBV2 to TRBJ2-3; D might be TRBD1 (5 bases). This CDR3 has 14 amino acids. Germline V CDR1 and CDR2: SNHLY, FYNNEI. V was cut by 1 base and J by 5 bases, with 10 bases left in between. The CDR3 nucleotides are TGTGCCAGCAGTGAAGTAGGGGTAGGAGATACGCAGTATTTT. It is translated as CASSEVGVGDTQYF.